This is a list of T cell receptor beta chains from one sample in a study of cytomegalovirus exposure and HLA in healthy donors. Clones were sequenced by immunoSEQ multiplex PCR, and TCRdb holds only the in-frame ones, with some missing. The repertoire holds about 220,000 clones, with approximately 86% as singletons. The sequenced sample was PBMCs. The receptors come from a woman in her late teens or twenties in good health and CMV-seronegative. CDR3s leave out the opening cysteine and the closing phenylalanine or tryptophan.

j_gene | v_gene | CDR3aa
TRBJ1-1 | TRBV29-1 | SVEITGEAF
TRBJ2-5 | TRBV21-1 | ASSKHHGGILQETQY
TRBJ2-1 | TRBV21-1 | ASSTYYRDRGLRGQF
TRBJ1-1 | TRBV19 | ASRTGHTEAF
TRBJ2-3 | TRBV5-8 | ASSRGLAGGGTDTQY
TRBJ2-3 | TRBV2 | ASSDPGIGVTDTQY
TRBJ1-2 | TRBV6-5 | ASSYAGGDYGYT
TRBJ1-1 | TRBV7-2 | ASSWMRDRVNTEAF
TRBJ2-7 | TRBV28 | ASSLLRGRNYEQY
TRBJ1-4 | TRBV6-5 | ACAEKLF
TRBJ2-5 | TRBV27 | ASRPGQGRWETQY
TRBJ2-7 | TRBV27 | ASSLASGAFNEQY
TRBJ2-7 | TRBV11-2 | ASSLDRNGYEQY
TRBJ1-1 | TRBV11-2 | ASSLAPLLPSEAF
TRBJ2-3 | TRBV11-2 | ASLRDREETDTQY
TRBJ2-5 | TRBV11-2 | ASGGSQETQY
TRBJ1-5 | TRBV27 | ASSFLNQPQH
TRBJ1-3 | TRBV18 | ASSPRQGHTIY
TRBJ2-3 | TRBV5-1 | ASSLLGQGAPDTQY
TRBJ1-5 | TRBV15 | ATNLQGNSNQPQH
TRBJ2-1 | TRBV5-1 | ASSLAGTSGSNEQF
TRBJ1-1 | TRBV2 | ASRGTGGAFYTEAF
TRBJ2-4 | TRBV5-4 | ASSTPGPEGIQY
TRBJ2-2 | TRBV7-2 | ASSVTSGVNTGELF
TRBJ1-1 | TRBV5-1 | ASSFGTGEDTEAF